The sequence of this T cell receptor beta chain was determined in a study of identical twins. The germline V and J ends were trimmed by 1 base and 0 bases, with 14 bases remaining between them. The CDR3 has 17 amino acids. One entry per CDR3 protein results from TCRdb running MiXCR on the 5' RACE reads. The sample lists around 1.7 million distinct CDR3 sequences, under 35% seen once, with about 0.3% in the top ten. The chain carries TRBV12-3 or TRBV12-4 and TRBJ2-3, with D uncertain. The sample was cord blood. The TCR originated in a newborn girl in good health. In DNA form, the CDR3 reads TGTGCCAGCAGTTTAGGGCTACAAACTACTAGCACAGATACGCAGTATTTT. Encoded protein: CASSLGLQTTSTDTQYF.